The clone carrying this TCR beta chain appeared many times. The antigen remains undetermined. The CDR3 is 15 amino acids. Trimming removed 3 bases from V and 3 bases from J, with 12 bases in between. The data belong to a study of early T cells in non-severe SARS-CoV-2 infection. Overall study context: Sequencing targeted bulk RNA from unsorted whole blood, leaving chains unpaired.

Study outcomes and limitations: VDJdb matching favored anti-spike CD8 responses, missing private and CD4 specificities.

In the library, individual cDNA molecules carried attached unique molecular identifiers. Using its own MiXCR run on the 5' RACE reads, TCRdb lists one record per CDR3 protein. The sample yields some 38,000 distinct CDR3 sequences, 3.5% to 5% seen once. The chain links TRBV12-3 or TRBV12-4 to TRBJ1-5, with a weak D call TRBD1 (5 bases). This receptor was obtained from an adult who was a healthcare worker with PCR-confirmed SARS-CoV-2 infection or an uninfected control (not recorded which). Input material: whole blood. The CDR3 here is CASSFEGHLNQPQHF. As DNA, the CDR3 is TGTGCCAGCAGTTTCGAAGGACACCTCAATCAGCCCCAGCATTTT.